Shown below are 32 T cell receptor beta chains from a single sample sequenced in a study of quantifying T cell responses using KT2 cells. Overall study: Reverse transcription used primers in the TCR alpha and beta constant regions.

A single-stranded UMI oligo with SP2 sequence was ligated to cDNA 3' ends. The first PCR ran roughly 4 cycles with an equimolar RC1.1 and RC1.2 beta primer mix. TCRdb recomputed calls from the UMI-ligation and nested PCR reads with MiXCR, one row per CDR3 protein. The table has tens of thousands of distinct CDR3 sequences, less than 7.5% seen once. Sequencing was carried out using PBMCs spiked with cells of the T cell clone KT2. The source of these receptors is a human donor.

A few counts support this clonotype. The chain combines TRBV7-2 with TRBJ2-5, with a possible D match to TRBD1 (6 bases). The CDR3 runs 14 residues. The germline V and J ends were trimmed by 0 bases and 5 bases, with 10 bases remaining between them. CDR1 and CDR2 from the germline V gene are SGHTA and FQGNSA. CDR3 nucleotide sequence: TGTGCCAGCAGCTTAGCGGGGGCCGGGGAGACCCAGTACTTC. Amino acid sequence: CASSLAGAGETQYF.

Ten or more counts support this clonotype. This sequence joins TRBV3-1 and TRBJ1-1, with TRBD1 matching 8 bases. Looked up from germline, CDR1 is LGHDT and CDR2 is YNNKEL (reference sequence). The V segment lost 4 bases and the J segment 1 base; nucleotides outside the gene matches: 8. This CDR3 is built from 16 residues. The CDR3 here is CASSLWQTGENTEAFF. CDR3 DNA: TGTGCCAGCAGCCTTTGGCAGACAGGGGAGAACACTGAAGCTTTCTTT.

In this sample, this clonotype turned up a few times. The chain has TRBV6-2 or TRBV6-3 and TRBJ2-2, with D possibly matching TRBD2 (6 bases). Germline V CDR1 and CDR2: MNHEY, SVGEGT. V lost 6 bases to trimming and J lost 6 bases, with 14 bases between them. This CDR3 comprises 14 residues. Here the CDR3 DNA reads TGTGCCAGCAGGCTAGCGAGGTTGGCCGGGGAGCTGTTTTTT. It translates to CASRLARLAGELFF.

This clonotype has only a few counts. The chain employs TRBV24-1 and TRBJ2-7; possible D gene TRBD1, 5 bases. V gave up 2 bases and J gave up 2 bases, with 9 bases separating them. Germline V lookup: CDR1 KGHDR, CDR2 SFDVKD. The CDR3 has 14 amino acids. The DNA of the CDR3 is TGTGCCACCAGTGATTCAGGGCGGACCTACGAGCAGTACTTC. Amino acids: CATSDSGRTYEQYF.

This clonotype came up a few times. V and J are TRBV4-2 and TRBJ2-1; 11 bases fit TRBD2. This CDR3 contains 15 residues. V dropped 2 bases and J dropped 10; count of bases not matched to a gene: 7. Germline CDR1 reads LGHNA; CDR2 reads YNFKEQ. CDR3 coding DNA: TGTGCCAGCAGCCAACGGACTAGCGGGCATGGGGAGCAGTTCTTC. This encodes CASSQRTSGHGEQFF.

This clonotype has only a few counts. The CDR3, as DNA: TGTGCCAGCAGCTTGGGTACGGACTACGAGCAGTACTTC. As protein: CASSLGTDYEQYF. The chain carries TRBV5-6 and TRBJ2-7, with D unclear. Deletions cut 0 bases from V and 3 bases from J, with 7 bases between. Per the germline V gene, CDR1 is SGHDT and CDR2 is YYEEEE. The CDR3 extends over 13 amino acids.

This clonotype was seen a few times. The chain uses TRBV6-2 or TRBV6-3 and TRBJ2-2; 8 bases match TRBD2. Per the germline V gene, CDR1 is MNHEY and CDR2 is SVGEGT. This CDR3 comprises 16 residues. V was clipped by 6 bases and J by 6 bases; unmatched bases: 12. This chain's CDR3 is CASRPPGLGSAGELFF. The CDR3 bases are TGTGCCAGCAGGCCACCGGGACTAGGGTCAGCCGGGGAGCTGTTTTTT.

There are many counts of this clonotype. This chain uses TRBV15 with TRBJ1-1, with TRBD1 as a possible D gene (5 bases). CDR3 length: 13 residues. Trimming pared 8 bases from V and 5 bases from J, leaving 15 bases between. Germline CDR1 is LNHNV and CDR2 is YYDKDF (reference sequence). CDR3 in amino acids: CATGLGRKTEAFF. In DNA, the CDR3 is TGTGCCACCGGCCTGGGGCGGAAAACTGAAGCTTTCTTT.

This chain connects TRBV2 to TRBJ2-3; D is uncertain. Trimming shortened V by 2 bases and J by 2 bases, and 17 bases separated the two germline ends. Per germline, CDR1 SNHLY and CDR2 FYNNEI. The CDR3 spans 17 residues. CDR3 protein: CASSEYHRSYDTDTQYF. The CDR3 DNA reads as TGTGCCAGCAGTGAATATCATCGGAGCTACGACACAGATACGCAGTATTTT. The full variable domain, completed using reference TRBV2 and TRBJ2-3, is EPEVTQTPSHQVTQMGQEVILRCVPISNHLYFYWYRQILGQKVEFLVSFYNNEISEKSEIFDDQFSVERPDGSNFTLKIRSTKLEDSAMYFCASSEYHRSYDTDTQYFGPGTRLTVL.

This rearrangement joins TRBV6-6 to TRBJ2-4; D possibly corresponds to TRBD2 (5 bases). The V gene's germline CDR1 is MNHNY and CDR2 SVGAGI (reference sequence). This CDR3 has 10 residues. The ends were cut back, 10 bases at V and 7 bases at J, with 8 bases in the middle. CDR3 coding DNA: TGTGCCACCCGGGGTAACATTCAGTACTTC. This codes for CATRGNIQYF.

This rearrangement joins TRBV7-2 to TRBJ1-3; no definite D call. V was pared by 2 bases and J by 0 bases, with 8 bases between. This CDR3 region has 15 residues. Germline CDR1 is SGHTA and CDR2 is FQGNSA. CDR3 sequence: CASSLYNSSGNTIYF. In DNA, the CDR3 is TGTGCCAGCAGCTTATATAACAGCTCTGGAAACACCATATATTTT.

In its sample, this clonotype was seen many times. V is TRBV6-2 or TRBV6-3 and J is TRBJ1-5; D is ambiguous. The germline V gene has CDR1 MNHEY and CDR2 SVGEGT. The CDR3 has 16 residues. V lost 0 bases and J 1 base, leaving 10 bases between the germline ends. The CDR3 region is CASSYSMTASNQPQHF. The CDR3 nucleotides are TGTGCCAGCAGTTACTCGATGACCGCGAGCAATCAGCCCCAGCATTTT.

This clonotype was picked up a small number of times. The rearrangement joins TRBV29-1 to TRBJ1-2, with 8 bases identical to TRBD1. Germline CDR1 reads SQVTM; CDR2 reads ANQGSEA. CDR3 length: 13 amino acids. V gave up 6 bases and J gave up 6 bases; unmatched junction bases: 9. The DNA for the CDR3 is TGCAGCGTCACGGACAGGGATGACGATGGCTACACCTTC. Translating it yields CSVTDRDDDGYTF.

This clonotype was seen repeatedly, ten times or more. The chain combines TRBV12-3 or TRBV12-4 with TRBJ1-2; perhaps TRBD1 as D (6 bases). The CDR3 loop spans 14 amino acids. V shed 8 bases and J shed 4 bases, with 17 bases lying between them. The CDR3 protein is CASAQQGGVYGYTF. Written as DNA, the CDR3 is TGTGCCAGCGCACAACAAGGGGGGGTCTATGGCTACACCTTC.

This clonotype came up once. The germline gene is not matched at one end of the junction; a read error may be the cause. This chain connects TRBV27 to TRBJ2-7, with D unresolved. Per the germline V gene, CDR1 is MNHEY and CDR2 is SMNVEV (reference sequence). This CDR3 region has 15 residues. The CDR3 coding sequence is TGTGCCAGCAGTTTTTCGAAATACCAAGGGTGGCGTTGTCTCTTC. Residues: CASSFSKYQGWRCLF.

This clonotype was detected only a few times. The CDR3 is CASSRRHAQIGPNYGYTF. CDR3 DNA: TGTGCCAGCAGTCGCCGTCACGCGCAAATAGGCCCTAACTATGGCTACACCTTC. The rearrangement uses TRBV2 and TRBJ1-2; D remains unclear. V was shortened by 5 bases and J by 0 bases, with 22 bases between the two germline ends. Per germline, CDR1 SNHLY and CDR2 FYNNEI. The CDR3 totals 18 residues.

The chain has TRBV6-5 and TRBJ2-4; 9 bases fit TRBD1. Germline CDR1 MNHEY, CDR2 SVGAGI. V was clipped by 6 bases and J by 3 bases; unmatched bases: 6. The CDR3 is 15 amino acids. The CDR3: CASSRQGGVKNIQYF. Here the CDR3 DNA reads TGTGCCAGCAGCCGACAGGGGGGGGTCAAAAACATTCAGTACTTC.

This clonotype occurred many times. The CDR3 loop reads CSVATTSSGNTIYF. CDR3 in DNA: TGCAGCGTTGCCACGACAAGCTCTGGAAACACCATATATTTT. This sequence joins TRBV29-1 and TRBJ1-3; no clear D. The V and J ends lost 4 bases and 0 bases respectively, with 10 bases between them. The V gene's germline CDR1 is SQVTM and CDR2 ANQGSEA. This CDR3 is 14 amino acids long.

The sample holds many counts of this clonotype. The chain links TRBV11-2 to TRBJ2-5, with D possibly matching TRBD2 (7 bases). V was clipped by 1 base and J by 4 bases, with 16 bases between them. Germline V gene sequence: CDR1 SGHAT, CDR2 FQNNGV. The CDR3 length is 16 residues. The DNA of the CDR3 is TGTGCCAGCAGCTTAGGCACCCGGGGGGCCGGAGAGACCCAGTACTTC. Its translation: CASSLGTRGAGETQYF.

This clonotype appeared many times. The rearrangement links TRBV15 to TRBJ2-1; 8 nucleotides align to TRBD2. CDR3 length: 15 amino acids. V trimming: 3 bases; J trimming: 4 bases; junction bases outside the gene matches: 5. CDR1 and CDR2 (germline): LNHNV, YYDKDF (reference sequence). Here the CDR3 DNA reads TGTGCCACCAGCAGCGGGGGGGCGAATTACAATGAGCAGTTCTTC. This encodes CATSSGGANYNEQFF. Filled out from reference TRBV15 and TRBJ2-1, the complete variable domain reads DAMVIQNPRYQVTQFGKPVTLSCSQTLNHNVMYWYQQKSSQAPKLLFHYYDKDFNNEADTPDNFQSRRPNTSFCFLDIRSPGLGDTAMYLCATSSGGANYNEQFFGPGTRLTVL.

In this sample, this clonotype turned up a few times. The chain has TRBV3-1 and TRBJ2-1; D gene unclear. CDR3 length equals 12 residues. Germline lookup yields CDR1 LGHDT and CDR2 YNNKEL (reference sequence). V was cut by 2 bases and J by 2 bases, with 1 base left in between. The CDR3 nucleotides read TGTGCCAGCAGCCAAACCTACAATGAGCAGTTCTTC. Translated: CASSQTYNEQFF.

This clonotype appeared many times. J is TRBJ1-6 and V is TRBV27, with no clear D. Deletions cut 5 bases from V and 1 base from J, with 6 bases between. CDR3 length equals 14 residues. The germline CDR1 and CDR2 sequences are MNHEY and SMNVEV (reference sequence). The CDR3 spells CASSERSYNSPLHF. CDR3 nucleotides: TGTGCCAGCAGTGAGAGGTCCTATAATTCACCCCTCCACTTT.

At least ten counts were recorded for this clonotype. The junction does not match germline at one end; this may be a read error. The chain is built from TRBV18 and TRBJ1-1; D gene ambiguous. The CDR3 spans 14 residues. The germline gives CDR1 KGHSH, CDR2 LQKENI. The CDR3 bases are TGTGCCAGCTCGCCACTGAATTTGAACACTGAAGCTTTCTTT. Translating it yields CASSPLNLNTEAFF. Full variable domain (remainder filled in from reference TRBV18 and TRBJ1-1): NAGVMQNPRHLVRRRGQEARLRCSPMKGHSHVYWYRQLPEEGLKFMVYLQKENIIDESGMPKERFSAEFPKEGPSILRIQQVVRGDSAAYFCASSPLNLNTEAFFGQGTRLTVV.

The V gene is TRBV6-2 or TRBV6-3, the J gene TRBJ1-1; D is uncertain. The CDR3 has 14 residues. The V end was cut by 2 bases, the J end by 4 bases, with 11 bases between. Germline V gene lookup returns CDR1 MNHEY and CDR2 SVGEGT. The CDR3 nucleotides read TGTGCCAGCAGTTACATGAGGGCCGGCACTGAAGCTTTCTTT. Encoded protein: CASSYMRAGTEAFF.

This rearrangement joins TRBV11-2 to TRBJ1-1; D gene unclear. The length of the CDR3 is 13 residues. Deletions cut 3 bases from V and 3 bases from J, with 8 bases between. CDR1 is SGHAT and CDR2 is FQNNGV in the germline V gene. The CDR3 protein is CASSLGRHTEAFF. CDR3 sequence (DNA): TGTGCCAGCAGCTTGGGCAGGCACACTGAAGCTTTCTTT.

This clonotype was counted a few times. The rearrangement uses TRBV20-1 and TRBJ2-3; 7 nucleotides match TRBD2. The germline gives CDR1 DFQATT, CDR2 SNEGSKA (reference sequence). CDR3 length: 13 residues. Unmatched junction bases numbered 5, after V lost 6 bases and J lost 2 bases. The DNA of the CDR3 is TGCAGTGCAGCTAGCGGATACACAGATACGCAGTATTTT. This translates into CSAASGYTDTQYF.

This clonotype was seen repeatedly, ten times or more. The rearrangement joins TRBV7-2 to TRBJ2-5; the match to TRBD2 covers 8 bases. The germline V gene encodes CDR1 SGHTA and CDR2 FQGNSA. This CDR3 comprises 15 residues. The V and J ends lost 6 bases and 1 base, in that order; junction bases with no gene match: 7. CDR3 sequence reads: CASSYNGGAQETQYF. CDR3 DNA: TGTGCCAGCAGTTACAACGGGGGGGCCCAAGAGACCCAGTACTTC.

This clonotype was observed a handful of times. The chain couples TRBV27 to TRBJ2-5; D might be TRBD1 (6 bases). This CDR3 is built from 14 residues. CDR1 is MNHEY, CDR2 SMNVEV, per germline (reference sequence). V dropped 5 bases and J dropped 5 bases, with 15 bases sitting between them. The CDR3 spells CASSPLGALETQYF. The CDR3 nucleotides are TGTGCCAGCAGTCCCCTGGGGGCGTTGGAGACCCAGTACTTC.

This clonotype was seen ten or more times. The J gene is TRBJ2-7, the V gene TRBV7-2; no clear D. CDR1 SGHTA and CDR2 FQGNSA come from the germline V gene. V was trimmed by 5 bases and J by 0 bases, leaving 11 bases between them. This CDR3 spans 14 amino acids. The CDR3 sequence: CASSPRPGSYEQYF. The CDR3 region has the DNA TGTGCCAGCAGCCCTAGGCCAGGCTCCTACGAGCAGTACTTC.

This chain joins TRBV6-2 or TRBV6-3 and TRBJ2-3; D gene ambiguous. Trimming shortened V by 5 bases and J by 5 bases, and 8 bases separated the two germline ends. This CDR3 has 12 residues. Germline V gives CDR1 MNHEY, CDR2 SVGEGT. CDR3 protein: CASSPQLDTQYF. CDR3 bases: TGTGCCAGCAGTCCTCAACTAGATACGCAGTATTTT.

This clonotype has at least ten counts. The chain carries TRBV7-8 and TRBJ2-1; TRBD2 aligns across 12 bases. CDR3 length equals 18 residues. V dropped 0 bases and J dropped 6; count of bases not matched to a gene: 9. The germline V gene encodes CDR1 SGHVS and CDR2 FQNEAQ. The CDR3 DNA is TGTGCCAGCAGCTTAGCCGCGGTTACTAGCGGGGGGCGCAATGAGCAGTTCTTC. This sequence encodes CASSLAAVTSGGRNEQFF.

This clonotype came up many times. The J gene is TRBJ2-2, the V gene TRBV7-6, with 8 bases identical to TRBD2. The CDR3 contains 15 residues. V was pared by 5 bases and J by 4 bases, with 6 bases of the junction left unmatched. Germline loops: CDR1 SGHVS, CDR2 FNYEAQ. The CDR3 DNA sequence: TGTGCCAGCAGCCCGGGACTAGTCGGCACCGGGGAGCTGTTTTTT. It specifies CASSPGLVGTGELFF.